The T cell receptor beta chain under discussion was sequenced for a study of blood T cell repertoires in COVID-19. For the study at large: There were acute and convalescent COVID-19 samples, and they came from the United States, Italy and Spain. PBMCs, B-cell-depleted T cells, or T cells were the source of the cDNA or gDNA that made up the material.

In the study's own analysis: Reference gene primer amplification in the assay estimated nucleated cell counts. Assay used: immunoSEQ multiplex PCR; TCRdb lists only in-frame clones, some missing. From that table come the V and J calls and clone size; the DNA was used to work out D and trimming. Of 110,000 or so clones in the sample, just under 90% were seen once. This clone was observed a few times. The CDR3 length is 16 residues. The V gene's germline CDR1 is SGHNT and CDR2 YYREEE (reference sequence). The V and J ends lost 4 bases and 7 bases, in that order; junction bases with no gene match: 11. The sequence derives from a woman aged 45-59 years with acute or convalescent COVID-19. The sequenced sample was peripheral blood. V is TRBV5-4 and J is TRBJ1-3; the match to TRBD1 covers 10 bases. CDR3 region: CASSQGGETGGNTIYF. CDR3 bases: TGTGCCAGCAGCCAAGGAGGGGAGACAGGGGGCAACACCATATATTTT.